The 31 T cell receptor beta chains listed next were all sequenced from one sample in a study of shared clonotypes between healthy human individuals. Sequencing used immunoSEQ multiplex PCR; TCRdb keeps in-frame clones, though not all of them. Among about 120,000 clones listed, more than 65% were seen once. The material sequenced was memory CD8+ T cells sorted from blood. Indicated subset: CD45RO+ cells pooled with CCR7-negative TemRA cells. The origin of the receptors is a woman aged 25 to 39 in good health.

The rearrangement uses TRBV7-3 and TRBJ2-1; a possible D gene is TRBD1 (6 bases). CDR3 size: 13 residues. The germline V gene has CDR1 SGHTA and CDR2 FQGTGA. V gave up 4 bases and J gave up 4 bases, with 8 bases separating them. CDR3 residues: CASSSDRYNEQFF. The CDR3 DNA sequence: TGTGCCAGCAGCTCGGACAGATACAATGAGCAGTTCTTC.

The chain recombines TRBV27 with TRBJ2-7; 9 nucleotides match TRBD2. Germline V CDR1 and CDR2: MNHEY, SMNVEV (reference sequence). After removal of 5 bases from V and 5 bases from J, the junction contained 7 bases not matched to a gene. The CDR3 contains 14 residues. DNA for the CDR3: TGTGCCAGCAGTCCAAGGACTAGCGACGACGAGCAGTACTTC. Translating gives CASSPRTSDDEQYF.

The V and J genes are TRBV19 and TRBJ2-7; no reliable D call. V lost 4 bases and J 0 bases, leaving 10 bases between the germline ends. There are 14 residues in the CDR3. Germline assignment: CDR1 LNHDA and CDR2 SQIVND (reference sequence). The CDR3 loop is CASSTKRSSYEQYF. CDR3 DNA sequence: TGTGCCAGTAGTACTAAGAGGAGCTCCTACGAGCAGTACTTC.

The V gene is TRBV11-2, the J gene TRBJ2-1; maybe TRBD1 (6 bases). CDR1 and CDR2 (germline): SGHAT, FQNNGV. V was pared by 3 bases and J by 0 bases, with 15 bases between. This CDR3 spans 17 amino acids. CDR3 nucleotides: TGTGCCAGCAGCTTCCCCCCCGGACAGAGCTCCTACAATGAGCAGTTCTTC. It codes for CASSFPPGQSSYNEQFF.

The chain links TRBV7-9 to TRBJ2-7; D might be TRBD2 (5 bases). The CDR3 is 14 residues long. Germline V gene sequence: CDR1 SEHNR, CDR2 FQNEAQ (reference sequence). V lost 1 base to trimming and J lost 5 bases, with 12 bases between them. The CDR3 DNA is TGTGCCAGCAGCTTAGGGTTTCTCGGGGACGAGCAGTACTTC. It encodes CASSLGFLGDEQYF.

This chain connects TRBV11-2 to TRBJ2-2; possibly TRBD1 or TRBD2 for D (6 bases each). CDR1 SGHAT and CDR2 FQNNGV come from the germline V gene. V was trimmed by 5 bases and J by 6 bases, leaving 19 bases between them. The CDR3 has 16 residues. CDR3 DNA: TGTGCCAGCAGCAGTAAGCGGGTTGGGGGCCCCGGGGAGCTGTTTTTT. It translates to CASSSKRVGGPGELFF.

This clone occurred many times. The chain has TRBV28 and TRBJ2-2; D gene uncertain. CDR1 and CDR2 (germline): MDHEN, SYDVKM. The V end was cut by 6 bases, the J end by 4 bases, with 15 bases between. The CDR3 extends over 15 amino acids. DNA for the CDR3: TGTGCCAGCAGCCAAAGGCCTATTGGCACCGGGGAGCTGTTTTTT. Its translation is CASSQRPIGTGELFF.

This clone was counted only a few times. J is TRBJ2-5 and V is TRBV7-9; 7 bases line up with TRBD2. The CDR3 extends over 14 amino acids. Per the germline V gene, CDR1 is SEHNR and CDR2 is FQNEAQ (reference sequence). Trimming removed 5 bases from V and 0 bases from J; junction bases left unmatched: 3. CDR3 protein: CASSDSGHQETQYF. CDR3 bases: TGTGCCAGCAGCGATAGCGGGCACCAAGAGACCCAGTACTTC.

This chain's CDR3 is CASSLYDAGTDNEQFF. CDR3 DNA sequence: TGTGCCAGCAGCTTGTATGACGCGGGAACCGACAATGAGCAGTTCTTC. This rearrangement joins TRBV7-8 to TRBJ2-1; weak D call: TRBD2 (6 bases). CDR1 is SGHVS and CDR2 is FQNEAQ in the germline V gene. Trimming took 3 bases from V and 5 from J, leaving 17 bases between them. There are 16 residues in the CDR3. The full variable domain, its missing parts supplied by reference TRBV7-8 and TRBJ2-1, is GAGVSQSPRYKVAKRGQDVALRCDPISGHVSLFWYQQALGQGPEFLTYFQNEAQLDKSGLPSDRFFAERPEGSVSTLKIQRTQQEDSAVYLCASSLYDAGTDNEQFFGPGTRLTVL.

Regarding this clone: A read error is possible here, since a much larger clone lies one base away. This sequence joins TRBV4-1 and TRBJ2-7; a possible D gene is TRBD2 (5 bases). The ends were cut back, 2 bases at V and 6 bases at J, with 14 bases in the middle. This CDR3 comprises 14 residues. In germline, CDR1 is MGHRA, CDR2 YSYEKL. In nucleotides, the CDR3 is TGCGCCAGCAGCCAAAATCCCTCGGGGATCGAGCAGTACTTC. Its translation: CASSQNPSGIEQYF.

V usage is TRBV28 and J usage is TRBJ2-7; 10 nucleotides line up with TRBD2. CDR3 length equals 15 residues. V lost 3 bases, J lost 3 bases, and 5 bases stayed unmatched. The germline V gene has CDR1 MDHEN and CDR2 SYDVKM. In nucleotides, the CDR3 is TGTGCCAGCAGTTTCCGGACTAGCGGAATCTACGAGCAGTACTTC. This encodes CASSFRTSGIYEQYF.

This clone was detected only a few times. The chain is built from TRBV13 and TRBJ2-1, with 11 nucleotides matching TRBD2. The CDR3 runs to 16 residues. Trimming cost V 1 base and J 3 bases; bases outside gene matches: 2. Germline CDR1 and CDR2: PRHDT and FYEKMQ (reference sequence). The CDR3 loop is CASSLEGLAGYNEQFF. The DNA of the CDR3 is TGTGCCAGCAGCTTAGAAGGACTAGCGGGCTACAATGAGCAGTTCTTC.

V usage is TRBV28 and J usage is TRBJ1-2; the D gene is possibly TRBD1 (6 bases). Per the germline V gene, CDR1 is MDHEN and CDR2 is SYDVKM. This CDR3 is 14 amino acids long. The ends were cut back, 6 bases at V and 8 bases at J, with 19 bases in the middle. The CDR3 sequence: CASRSYREYWGYTF. In DNA form, the CDR3 reads TGTGCCAGCAGATCATACAGGGAATATTGGGGCTACACCTTC.

The chain links TRBV7-8 to TRBJ2-4; D is possibly TRBD1 (5 bases). Germline V lookup: CDR1 SGHVS, CDR2 FQNEAQ. V was shortened by 2 bases and J by 0 bases, with 14 bases between the two germline ends. The CDR3 totals 17 residues. CDR3 DNA sequence: TGTGCCAGCAGCTTACCGGTGGCAGGGCTAGCCAAAAACATTCAGTACTTC. Amino acids: CASSLPVAGLAKNIQYF.

In the case of this clone: This sample also contains other DNA sequences that code for the same CDR3. The chain joins TRBV5-1 to TRBJ1-1; D gene unclear. The CDR3 totals 13 residues. V gave up 2 bases and J gave up 0 bases, with 5 bases separating them. Germline lookup yields CDR1 SGHRS and CDR2 YFSETQ. CDR3 protein: CASSFGLNTEAFF. The CDR3 region has the DNA TGCGCCAGCAGCTTTGGGTTGAACACTGAAGCTTTCTTT.

V is TRBV10-1 and J is TRBJ2-7; TRBD1 matches 10 bases. V lost 5 bases, J lost 1 base, and 8 bases stayed unmatched. CDR1 is WNHNN, CDR2 SYGVQD, per germline (reference sequence). The CDR3 contains 16 residues. The CDR3 DNA is TGCGCCAGCAGTCCCCTCCCGGGACAGGGGTCCTACGAGCAGTACTTC. It codes for CASSPLPGQGSYEQYF.

The chain employs TRBV5-6 and TRBJ1-2, with no clear D. The CDR3 spans 14 residues. V lost 3 bases to trimming and J lost 0 bases, with 9 bases between them. Germline CDR1 and CDR2: SGHDT and YYEEEE. Written as DNA, the CDR3 is TGTGCCAGCAGCTCGGGTCTAGCTAACTATGGCTACACCTTC. Its translation: CASSSGLANYGYTF.

The V and J genes are TRBV14 and TRBJ2-5; D is perhaps TRBD1 (5 bases). This CDR3 spans 16 amino acids. V was trimmed by 2 bases and J by 2 bases, leaving 15 bases between them. Germline V gene sequence: CDR1 SGHDN, CDR2 FVKESK. The CDR3, as DNA: TGTGCCAGCAGCCAATTTAAGGGGAAGGGACAAGAGACCCAGTACTTC. It is translated as CASSQFKGKGQETQYF.

The chain couples TRBV29-1 to TRBJ2-1; 8 nucleotides agree with TRBD2. Germline-derived CDR1 and CDR2 are SQVTM and ANQGSEA. The junction had 14 bases not matched to a gene; V was cut back by 8 bases and J by 2 bases. The CDR3 contains 16 residues. The CDR3 loop is CSCYHPGLVAYNEQFF. CDR3 coding DNA: TGCAGCTGTTACCACCCGGGACTAGTGGCCTACAATGAGCAGTTCTTC.

This chain connects TRBV25-1 to TRBJ1-4; the D gene is possibly TRBD1 (5 bases). This CDR3 has 14 residues. CDR1 MGHDK and CDR2 SYGVNS come from the germline V gene. Trimming took 6 bases from V and 7 from J, leaving 15 bases between them. CDR3 nucleotide sequence: TGTGCCAGCAGGGGGACTGGCGAAAGTGAAAAACTGTTTTTT. It encodes CASRGTGESEKLFF.

The gene calls are TRBV7-2 and TRBJ1-2, with D unresolved. Germline V gives CDR1 SGHTA, CDR2 FQGNSA. Trimming pared 3 bases from V and 8 bases from J, leaving 10 bases between. The CDR3 consists of 12 residues. CDR3 bases: TGTGCCAGCAGCTTTCGCAGATGGGGCTACACCTTC. This codes for CASSFRRWGYTF.

The chain links TRBV7-9 to TRBJ2-1, with D perhaps matching TRBD1 or TRBD2 (6 bases each). The CDR3 runs 15 residues. Germline CDR1 is SEHNR and CDR2 is FQNEAQ (reference sequence). V shed 5 bases and J shed 10 bases, with 21 bases lying between them. The CDR3 region is CASSQAFSSGGEQFF. In DNA, the CDR3 is TGTGCCAGCAGCCAAGCGTTTTCGTCCGGGGGCGAGCAGTTCTTC.

This chain uses TRBV5-1 with TRBJ1-4; 8 bases line up with TRBD1. Germline lookup yields CDR1 SGHRS and CDR2 YFSETQ. The CDR3 sequence is 12 residues long. The trim removed 6 bases at V and 11 bases at J, leaving 6 bases unmatched. The CDR3 coding sequence is TGCGCCAGCACCGGACAGGGAGAGAAACTGTTTTTT. It specifies CASTGQGEKLFF.

This clone has just one count. This rearrangement joins TRBV28 to TRBJ1-2; D perhaps matches TRBD1 (5 bases). Germline lookup yields CDR1 MDHEN and CDR2 SYDVKM. Between the trimmed V and J ends, which lost 3 bases and 4 bases, there was a span of 18 bases. The CDR3 sequence is 16 residues long. The CDR3 nucleotides are TGTGCCAGCAGTTTGTCCGGGGCCACTGTTTTCTATGGCTACACCTTC. Encoded protein: CASSLSGATVFYGYTF.

Remarks on this clone: Other nucleotide sequences from this sample produce the same CDR3. CDR3 amino acids: CASSERRGGTDTQYF. CDR3 sequence (DNA): TGCGCCAGCAGTGAGAGACGCGGGGGCACAGATACGCAGTATTTT. The V call is TRBV10-2, the J call TRBJ2-3; maybe TRBD2 (6 bases). Germline CDR1 WSHSY, CDR2 SAAADI. CDR3 length: 15 residues. Trimming took off 2 bases at V and 1 base at J, with 10 bases between the two ends.

The chain combines TRBV6-6 with TRBJ1-2; 7 positions agree with TRBD1. Per the germline V gene, CDR1 is MNHNY and CDR2 is SVGAGI (reference sequence). The ends lost 2 bases at V and 3 bases at J; junction bases unmatched: 6. This CDR3 spans 15 amino acids. The CDR3 here is CASSYTGTAYYGYTF. CDR3 nucleotide sequence: TGTGCCAGCAGTTACACTGGGACAGCTTACTATGGCTACACCTTC.

The J gene is TRBJ1-1, the V gene TRBV29-1; D is perhaps TRBD1 (6 bases). Between the trimmed V and J ends, which lost 6 bases and 4 bases, there was a span of 21 bases. The CDR3 contains 15 residues. Germline V gene data show CDR1 as SQVTM and CDR2 as ANQGSEA. CDR3 loop: CSVESGASGPTEAFF. CDR3 bases: TGCAGCGTGGAGTCAGGGGCCAGCGGTCCCACTGAAGCTTTCTTT.

V usage is TRBV27 and J usage is TRBJ2-3, with 7 bases lining up with TRBD1. The CDR3 is 16 amino acids. Trimming cost V 4 bases and J 2 bases; bases outside gene matches: 9. Looked up from germline, CDR1 is MNHEY and CDR2 is SMNVEV (reference sequence). CDR3 nucleotide sequence: TGTGCCAGCAGTTCCCGACAGGGAAGCAACACAGATACGCAGTATTTT. Amino acid sequence: CASSSRQGSNTDTQYF.

This sequence joins TRBV19 and TRBJ2-7; possibly TRBD2 for D (6 bases). CDR1 and CDR2 (germline): LNHDA, SQIVND (reference sequence). The CDR3 has 16 amino acids. V dropped 5 bases and J dropped 7 bases, with 24 bases sitting between them. The CDR3 region has the DNA TGTGCCAGTAGTTATGGGGTACGGAGGGTTCTGGAAGAGCAGTACTTC. Translated: CASSYGVRRVLEEQYF.

The chain combines TRBV7-7 with TRBJ2-7; TRBD2 might be the D (6 bases). Germline values: CDR1 SSHAT, CDR2 FNYEAQ (reference sequence). CDR3 size: 13 residues. V dropped 3 bases and J dropped 6 bases, with 12 bases sitting between them. The CDR3 region has the DNA TGTGCCAGCAGCTTGGGGGAGGTCAGCGAGCAGTACTTC. Amino acids: CASSLGEVSEQYF.

The CDR3 reads CASSASGGNTIYF. The DNA of the CDR3 is TGTGCCAGCAGTGCCTCGGGTGGAAACACCATATATTTT. The chain uses TRBV27 and TRBJ1-3; D not resolved. The CDR3 is 13 residues long. CDR1 MNHEY and CDR2 SMNVEV come from the germline V gene (reference sequence). Trimming stripped 5 bases from V and 3 bases from J, with 8 bases between.